These 6 T cell receptor beta chains share one sample of origin, sequenced in a study of blood T cell repertoires in COVID-19. Data came from immunoSEQ multiplex PCR; TCRdb stores just in-frame clones and leaves some out. The table records about 190,000 clones, 78% of them present only once. Sequencing was done on a sample of peripheral blood. The receptor source for this set is a woman of 80 years or more with active or convalescent COVID-19.

This clone was recorded only once. This chain joins TRBV20-1 and TRBJ1-2, with TRBD1 identical over 7 bases. The CDR3 covers 14 residues. Germline V gene sequence: CDR1 DFQATT, CDR2 SNEGSKA (reference sequence). With V trimmed by 6 bases and J by 4 bases, 11 bases remained unmatched. CDR3 sequence (DNA): TGCAGTGCGAGTGAAACTGACAGGGCCTATGGCTACACCTTC. Its translation is CSASETDRAYGYTF.

The chain is built from TRBV5-4 and TRBJ1-2, with D perhaps matching TRBD1 (6 bases). The V end lost 5 bases, the J end lost 9 bases, and 17 bases lay between the germline ends. CDR1 is SGHNT and CDR2 is YYREEE in the germline V gene (reference sequence). CDR3 length equals 13 residues. CDR3 residues: CASRQGLVPSYTF. CDR3 nucleotide sequence: TGTGCCAGCAGGCAGGGGCTAGTCCCAAGCTACACCTTC. Together with reference TRBV5-4 and TRBJ1-2, the CDR3 gives the full variable domain: ETGVTQSPTHLIKTRGQQVTLRCSSQSGHNTVSWYQQALGQGPQFIFQYYREEENGRGNFPPRFSGLQFPNYSSELNVNALELDDSALYLCASRQGLVPSYTFGSGTRLTVV.

This chain links TRBV11-2 with TRBJ2-1, with D tentatively TRBD1 (5 bases). This CDR3 contains 14 residues. The germline V gene has CDR1 SGHAT and CDR2 FQNNGV. V lost 6 bases and J lost 1, with 10 bases in between. The CDR3 sequence is CASRPGISYNEQFF. CDR3 bases: TGTGCCAGCAGACCAGGGATTTCCTACAATGAGCAGTTCTTC.

The J gene is TRBJ1-2, the V gene TRBV18; 8 nucleotides match TRBD1. This CDR3 has 17 residues. The ends lost 0 bases at V and 8 bases at J; junction bases unmatched: 14. Germline CDR1 is KGHSH and CDR2 is LQKENI. The CDR3 DNA reads as TGTGCCAGCTCACCACCCAACATCGGACAGGGAGTGTGGGGCTACACCTTC. It encodes CASSPPNIGQGVWGYTF.

This clone was observed once. V and J are TRBV19 and TRBJ2-5, with 12 positions matching TRBD2. The germline V gene has CDR1 LNHDA and CDR2 SQIVND (reference sequence). The CDR3 has 16 amino acids. V shed 2 bases and J 5 bases; nucleotides not matched to a gene: 6. The CDR3 here is CASSISGLAGQETQYF. The DNA for the CDR3 is TGTGCCAGTAGTATATCAGGACTAGCGGGGCAGGAGACCCAGTACTTC.

The chain's CDR3 is CASSNSGGGTDTQYF. DNA for the CDR3: TGTGCCAGTAGTAATTCCGGGGGGGGCACAGATACGCAGTATTTT. V usage is TRBV19 and J usage is TRBJ2-3, with 8 nucleotides matching TRBD2. The CDR3 totals 15 residues. The V segment lost 4 bases and the J segment 1 base; nucleotides outside the gene matches: 4. Germline lookup yields CDR1 LNHDA and CDR2 SQIVND (reference sequence).